These 30 T cell receptor beta chains came from one sample sequenced in a study of T cell responses to AZD1222 COVID-19 vaccine. Clones were sequenced by immunoSEQ multiplex PCR, and TCRdb holds only the in-frame ones, with some missing. The sample consists of 40,000 to 45,000 clones, over 80% of them appearing once. Source: peripheral blood, taken on day 0 of AZD1222 vaccination. These receptors came from an adult in good health.

The chain links TRBV19 to TRBJ1-1; 10 nucleotides line up with TRBD1. Germline V gene data show CDR1 as LNHDA and CDR2 as SQIVND (reference sequence). V was clipped by 8 bases and J by 5 bases; unmatched bases: 8. The CDR3 contains 14 residues. In DNA form, the CDR3 reads TGTGCCAGTTATTCCGACAGGGGGCGTACTGAAGCTTTCTTT. Translation gives CASYSDRGRTEAFF.

A remark on this clone: Different DNA sequences within this sample yield the same CDR3. CDR3 region: CAISNRGRGADTQYF. The CDR3 nucleotides read TGTGCCATCAGTAACCGGGGGCGGGGGGCAGATACGCAGTATTTT. The chain has TRBV10-3 and TRBJ2-3; 8 positions agree with TRBD2. After removal of 5 bases from V and 4 bases from J, the junction contained 8 bases not matched to a gene. The CDR3 is made up of 15 amino acids. Germline assignment: CDR1 ENHRY and CDR2 SYGVKD.

V usage is TRBV29-1 and J usage is TRBJ2-1; no clear D. V was pared by 4 bases and J by 5 bases, with 9 bases between. Germline V gene data show CDR1 as SQVTM and CDR2 as ANQGSEA. This CDR3 has 12 amino acids. The CDR3 loop is CSVARWDNEQFF. The CDR3 region has the DNA TGCAGCGTTGCCAGGTGGGACAATGAGCAGTTCTTC.

The J gene is TRBJ2-2, the V gene TRBV5-1, with a weak D call TRBD2 (6 bases). Germline values: CDR1 SGHRS, CDR2 YFSETQ. Trimming pared 4 bases from V and 4 bases from J, leaving 17 bases between. The CDR3 consists of 16 residues. In nucleotides, the CDR3 is TGCGCCAGCAGCACAGGCCGGGGGACGGGCACCGGGGAGCTGTTTTTT. Its protein product is CASSTGRGTGTGELFF. The full variable domain, with the rest looked up from reference TRBV5-1 and TRBJ2-2, is KAGVTQTPRYLIKTRGQQVTLSCSPISGHRSVSWYQQTPGQGLQFLFEYFSETQRNKGNFPGRFSGRQFSNSRSEMNVSTLELGDSALYLCASSTGRGTGTGELFFGEGSRLTVL.

The V and J genes are TRBV11-3 and TRBJ2-5, with a weak D call TRBD1 (5 bases). Germline CDR1 reads SGHNT; CDR2 reads YENEEA. This CDR3 region has 17 residues. Trimming stripped 5 bases from V and 3 bases from J, with 22 bases between. The DNA of the CDR3 is TGTGCCAGCAGCCCAACCCCGACAGTTGGAGTTAAAGAGACCCAGTACTTC. It is translated as CASSPTPTVGVKETQYF.

The V and J genes are TRBV23-1 and TRBJ2-1; 7 bases are shared with TRBD1. Being an ORF, TRBV23-1 has a function that is uncertain. The J segment lost 4 bases and the V segment lost 4 bases, leaving 10 bases of the junction unmatched. The CDR3 runs 16 residues. The CDR3 protein is CASSRKQGTRYNEQFF. CDR3 nucleotides: TGCGCCAGCAGTCGAAAACAGGGGACCCGTTACAATGAGCAGTTCTTC.

CDR3: CASSDRTGSTDTQYF. CDR3 DNA sequence: TGTGCCAGCAGTGATAGGACAGGTAGCACAGATACGCAGTATTTT. The V gene is TRBV6-1, the J gene TRBJ2-3; 7 bases fit TRBD1. Germline V gene lookup returns CDR1 MNHNS and CDR2 SASEGT. The CDR3 is 15 residues long. The V segment lost 3 bases and the J segment 0 bases; nucleotides outside the gene matches: 3.

The CDR3 sequence is CAWSGGGNQPQHF. The CDR3 DNA reads TGTGCCTGGAGTGGCGGCGGCAATCAGCCCCAGCATTTT. The chain is built from TRBV30 and TRBJ1-5; D remains unclear. Trimming shortened V by 1 base and J by 2 bases, and 6 bases separated the two germline ends. The CDR3 sequence is 13 residues long. CDR1 is GTSNPN and CDR2 is SVGIG in the germline V gene (reference sequence). Together with reference TRBV30 and TRBJ1-5, the CDR3 gives the full variable domain: SQTIHQWPATLVQPVGSPLSLECTVEGTSNPNLYWYRQAAGRGLQLLFYSVGIGQISSEVPQNLSASRPQDRQFILSSKKLLLSDSGFYLCAWSGGGNQPQHFGDGTRLSIL.

The chain carries TRBV28 and TRBJ1-3; D uncertain. The CDR3 is 16 amino acids. CDR1 and CDR2 from the germline V gene are MDHEN and SYDVKM. The V gene lost 5 bases and the J gene lost 0 bases, with 14 bases spanning the gap. Here the CDR3 reads CASSLHPSHSGNTIYF. The DNA of the CDR3 is TGTGCCAGCAGTCTTCATCCCTCCCACTCTGGAAACACCATATATTTT.

This chain uses TRBV12-3 or TRBV12-4 with TRBJ2-7; D is uncertain. The CDR3 extends over 12 amino acids. V lost 3 bases and J lost 3, with 6 bases in between. In DNA form, the CDR3 reads TGTGCCAGCAGTTTGGGCAGCTACGAGCAGTACTTC. Protein product: CASSLGSYEQYF.

The chain uses TRBV21-1 and TRBJ1-2. TRBV21-1 is recorded as a pseudogene. The CDR3 has 16 residues. The CDR3 DNA reads TGTGCCAGCAGCAAAGCCATAGCCCCTAGGGACTATGGCTACACCTTC. Translated, it gives CASSKAIAPRDYGYTF.

The rearrangement uses TRBV30 and TRBJ1-5; no clear D gene. This CDR3 has 13 residues. Trimming took off 3 bases at V and 1 base at J, with 7 bases between the two ends. The germline V gene has CDR1 GTSNPN and CDR2 SVGIG (reference sequence). As DNA, the CDR3 is TGTGCCTGGAGCTTGCGGAGCAATCAGCCCCAGCATTTT. This gives the protein CAWSLRSNQPQHF. Full variable domain (outside the CDR3, taken from reference TRBV30 and TRBJ1-5): SQTIHQWPATLVQPVGSPLSLECTVEGTSNPNLYWYRQAAGRGLQLLFYSVGIGQISSEVPQNLSASRPQDRQFILSSKKLLLSDSGFYLCAWSLRSNQPQHFGDGTRLSIL.

The genes are TRBV5-1 and TRBJ2-2; TRBD1 matches 9 bases. V trimming: 4 bases; J trimming: 7 bases; junction bases outside the gene matches: 5. The CDR3 is 14 residues long. Germline CDR1 and CDR2: SGHRS and YFSETQ. The CDR3 loop reads CASSPGTGFGELFF. CDR3 nucleotide sequence: TGCGCCAGCAGCCCCGGGACAGGGTTCGGGGAGCTGTTTTTT.

The chain carries TRBV4-3 and TRBJ1-2; 9 bases are a match to TRBD1. CDR3 size: 17 residues. The J segment lost 4 bases and the V segment lost 0 bases, leaving 9 bases of the junction unmatched. Per germline, CDR1 LGHNA and CDR2 YSLEER. The CDR3 loop reads CASSQDNPGQGIYGYTF. As DNA, the CDR3 is TGCGCCAGCAGCCAAGACAATCCGGGACAGGGAATCTATGGCTACACCTTC.

This sequence joins TRBV28 and TRBJ1-5; D ambiguous. V was cut by 5 bases and J by 4 bases, with 0 bases left in between. The CDR3 is made up of 10 amino acids. Germline loops: CDR1 MDHEN, CDR2 SYDVKM. CDR3 loop: CASSNQPQHF. CDR3 bases: TGTGCCAGCAGTAATCAGCCCCAGCATTTT.

This sequence joins TRBV7-2 and TRBJ1-1; no firm D call. The length of the CDR3 is 15 residues. V lost 4 bases and J lost 6, with 18 bases in between. CDR1 and CDR2 from the germline V gene are SGHTA and FQGNSA. DNA of the CDR3: TGTGCCAGCAGCTCCACCATATTATATCCCGCTGAAGCTTTCTTT. Translating it yields CASSSTILYPAEAFF.

As concerns this clone: The junction departs from the called germline gene at one end, perhaps through a read error. V usage is TRBV3-1 (or the pseudogene TRBV3-2) and J usage is TRBJ1-2; D is unresolved. Germline V lookup: CDR1 LGHDT, CDR2 YNNKEL (reference sequence). The CDR3 sequence is 12 residues long. This chain's CDR3 is CASSRFGDGYTF. CDR3 in DNA: TGTGCCAGCAGCCGGTTCGGGGATGGTTACACCTTC.

V is TRBV2 and J is TRBJ2-3; tentative D call: TRBD2 (6 bases). This CDR3 spans 13 amino acids. The V and J ends lost 8 bases and 1 base respectively, with 10 bases between them. Per germline, CDR1 SNHLY and CDR2 FYNNEI. The CDR3: CASGGIGTDTQYF. The CDR3 DNA follows: TGTGCCAGCGGCGGGATAGGCACAGATACGCAGTATTTT.

The CDR3 region is CASSLAGETEAFF. The DNA of the CDR3 is TGTGCCAGCTCGCTTGCGGGGGAAACTGAAGCTTTCTTT. This chain joins TRBV18 and TRBJ1-1, with a weak D call TRBD1 (5 bases). Germline CDR1 is KGHSH and CDR2 is LQKENI. Trimming took off 6 bases at V and 5 bases at J, with 13 bases between the two ends. This CDR3 region has 13 residues.

This chain uses TRBV6-4 with TRBJ2-6; the D is unclear. The CDR3 runs 15 residues. V lost 3 bases and J 0 bases, leaving 6 bases between the germline ends. Germline V lookup: CDR1 MRHNA, CDR2 SNTAGT. The CDR3 reads CASSEGSSGANVLTF. CDR3 nucleotides: TGTGCCAGCAGTGAAGGTAGCTCTGGGGCCAACGTCCTGACTTTC.

The count of this clone is one. The rearrangement joins TRBV7-8 to TRBJ2-3; D is undetermined. This CDR3 has 13 amino acids. Per germline, CDR1 SGHVS and CDR2 FQNEAQ. V was clipped by 3 bases and J by 0 bases, with 4 bases between them. The CDR3 protein is CASSFISTDTQYF. CDR3 nucleotide sequence: TGTGCCAGCAGCTTTATAAGCACAGATACGCAGTATTTT.

The rearrangement links TRBV7-2 to TRBJ2-1, with 7 bases matching TRBD2. The CDR3 covers 16 residues. Germline V lookup: CDR1 SGHTA, CDR2 FQGNSA. V lost 5 bases to trimming and J lost 2 bases; unmatched junction nucleotides: 9. The CDR3 nucleotides are TGTGCCAGCAGCCCGAATGGGGCGGGGGCCTACAATGAGCAGTTCTTC. It yields the protein CASSPNGAGAYNEQFF.

The chain couples TRBV6-1 to TRBJ2-1; possible D gene TRBD2, 5 bases. Germline loops: CDR1 MNHNS, CDR2 SASEGT. The CDR3 covers 15 residues. Trimming removed 3 bases at V and 3 bases at J, with 12 bases between. DNA for the CDR3: TGTGCCAGCAGTGACACGAGGAGGTTCTACAATGAGCAGTTCTTC. It translates to CASSDTRRFYNEQFF.

This clone was seen only a few times. The rearrangement uses TRBV11-3 and TRBJ2-2; weak D call: TRBD2 (6 bases). Looked up from germline, CDR1 is SGHNT and CDR2 is YENEEA. With 3 bases removed from V and 7 bases from J, the gap between germline ends came to 9 bases. This CDR3 comprises 13 residues. The CDR3 bases are TGTGCCAGCAGCTTGGGGGGTTTCGGGGAGCTGTTTTTT. Amino acid sequence: CASSLGGFGELFF.

This chain links TRBV9 with TRBJ2-2; D is undetermined. From germline, CDR1 is SGDLS and CDR2 YYNGEE. The CDR3 runs to 12 residues. The V gene lost 3 bases and the J gene lost 7 bases, with 7 bases spanning the gap. CDR3: CASSALRGELFF. DNA of the CDR3: TGTGCCAGCAGCGCCCTCCGCGGGGAGCTGTTTTTT.

This rearrangement joins TRBV9 to TRBJ2-7, with 7 bases matching TRBD2. Unmatched junction bases numbered 6, after V lost 0 bases and J lost 6 bases. The CDR3 extends over 14 amino acids. Per germline, CDR1 SGDLS and CDR2 YYNGEE. The CDR3 here is CASSVGISGAEQYF. The CDR3 coding sequence is TGTGCCAGCAGCGTAGGAATAAGCGGGGCCGAGCAGTACTTC. Looking up the rest from reference TRBV9 and TRBJ2-7 gives the full variable domain: DSGVTQTPKHLITATGQRVTLRCSPRSGDLSVYWYQQSLDQGLQFLIQYYNGEERAKGNILERFSAQQFPDLHSELNLSSLELGDSALYFCASSVGISGAEQYFGPGTRLTVT.

This rearrangement joins TRBV6-6 to TRBJ1-5; 7 bases align to TRBD1. Trimming removed 5 bases from V and 5 bases from J; junction bases left unmatched: 6. Germline-derived CDR1 and CDR2 are MNHNY and SVGAGI (reference sequence). The CDR3 is made up of 14 amino acids. The CDR3 sequence is CASSKTGNHQPQHF. The CDR3 nucleotides read TGTGCCAGCAGTAAGACAGGGAACCATCAGCCCCAGCATTTT.

The rearrangement links TRBV10-2 to TRBJ2-3, with 9 bases fitting TRBD1. The trim removed 8 bases at V and 0 bases at J, leaving 12 bases unmatched. Germline lookup yields CDR1 WSHSY and CDR2 SAAADI. The CDR3 runs to 17 residues. Here the CDR3 DNA reads TGCGCCAGCCGTTCTCGGGTCGGACAGGGGAGCACAGATACGCAGTATTTT. Its translation is CASRSRVGQGSTDTQYF.

This chain uses TRBV7-9 with TRBJ1-2; D call uncertain. Germline values: CDR1 SEHNR, CDR2 FQNEAQ (reference sequence). Trimming took 3 bases from V and 8 from J, leaving 13 bases between them. The length of the CDR3 is 13 residues. CDR3 region: CASSLAEEWGYTF. CDR3 bases: TGTGCCAGCAGCTTGGCAGAAGAATGGGGCTACACCTTC.

This chain connects TRBV5-6 to TRBJ1-3; weak D call: TRBD1 (5 bases). Per germline, CDR1 SGHDT and CDR2 YYEEEE. There are 15 residues in the CDR3. The V end was cut by 2 bases, the J end by 0 bases, with 9 bases between. CDR3 DNA sequence: TGTGCCAGCAGCTTCAGGGCTCACTCTGGAAACACCATATATTTT. Its translation is CASSFRAHSGNTIYF.